This TCR beta chain comes out of a study of metastatic and nonmetastatic thyroid tumors. Trimming cost V 3 bases and J 6 bases; bases outside gene matches: 10. CDR1 and CDR2 (germline): SGHRS, YFSETQ. The CDR3 is made up of 15 amino acids. TCRdb re-analyzed the PCR reads through MiXCR. This table has roughly 40,000 clones, roughly an eighth appearing once. None of the patients had undergone any treatment ahead of thyroid surgery. This clone was detected many times. The sample comprised blood. The source of this sequence is a male donor with papillary thyroid cancer or a benign thyroid nodule (not recorded which). Some clones in this sample may be carry-over from other donors' samples. This chain uses TRBV5-1 with TRBJ2-3, with TRBD2 matching over 7 bases. The CDR3 reads CASSSEASGGDTQYF. In nucleotides, the CDR3 is TGCGCCAGCAGCTCGGAGGCTAGCGGCGGGGATACGCAGTATTTT.